These 12 T cell receptor beta chains were sequenced from one sample in a study of T cells in Graves' hyperthyroidism and ophthalmopathy. Amplification of TCR beta CDR3 regions was performed using RNA transcripts as template. Primed by the HTBI set, a first-round RT-PCR was run on the TCR CDR3. One entry per CDR3 protein results from TCRdb running MiXCR on the multiplex PCR reads. The sample lists 500,000 or so distinct CDR3 sequences, roughly 17% occurring once. The specimen was blood. The receptors originated from a woman under 30 with Graves' ophthalmopathy.

The chain has TRBV18 and TRBJ1-1; perhaps TRBD1 as D (5 bases). V lost 4 bases and J lost 5, with 8 bases in between. Germline assignment: CDR1 KGHSH and CDR2 LQKENI. The CDR3 covers 12 residues. The CDR3 region is CASSRGRTEAFF. CDR3 sequence (DNA): TGTGCCAGCTCACGGGGGAGAACTGAAGCTTTCTTT.

Many counts were recorded for this clonotype. The chain uses TRBV28 and TRBJ1-2; 10 bases fit TRBD1. The V gene end was trimmed by 4 bases and the J gene end by 5 bases; junction bases not matched to a gene: 13. The V gene's germline CDR1 is MDHEN and CDR2 SYDVKM. The length of the CDR3 is 17 residues. The CDR3 DNA reads TGTGCCAGCAGTTCCCAGACAGGGGGCCCGGGGTGGTATGGCTACACCTTC. Translation: CASSSQTGGPGWYGYTF.

The chain is built from TRBV20-1 and TRBJ2-6, with D tentatively TRBD1 (6 bases). This CDR3 comprises 15 residues. Germline values: CDR1 DFQATT, CDR2 SNEGSKA (reference sequence). Trimming removed 6 bases at V and 0 bases at J, with 12 bases between. The DNA for the CDR3 is TGCAGTGCATGGGGGCAAAGCTCTGGGGCCAACGTCCTGACTTTC. Amino acids: CSAWGQSSGANVLTF.

The chain employs TRBV27 and TRBJ1-5, with D perhaps TRBD1 (6 bases). Germline lookup yields CDR1 MNHEY and CDR2 SMNVEV (reference sequence). Trimming stripped 6 bases from V and 0 bases from J, with 12 bases between. The CDR3 runs 15 residues. CDR3 DNA sequence: TGTGCCAGCAGCCTGGGACACCATAGCAATCAGCCCCAGCATTTT. Translated, it gives CASSLGHHSNQPQHF.

A remark on this clonotype: This may come from a read error, since a much larger clone is one base off. The chain uses TRBV4-2 and TRBJ2-7, with a tentative D call TRBD1 (6 bases). The CDR3 runs to 15 residues. Germline assignment: CDR1 LGHNA and CDR2 YNFKEQ. Here the CDR3 reads CASSPKGDHFYEQHF. The CDR3 DNA reads as TGTGCCAGCAGCCCTAAGGGGGACCACTTCTACGAGCAGCACTTC.

The J gene is TRBJ2-3, the V gene TRBV5-4, with a tentative D call TRBD1 (5 bases). CDR3 length equals 16 residues. The V gene's germline CDR1 is SGHNT and CDR2 YYREEE (reference sequence). Trimming cost V 9 bases and J 5 bases, with 25 bases left between them. In nucleotides, the CDR3 is TGTGCCACACACCCCCGGACAAGGAGTACAAAAGATACGCAGTATTTT. It yields the protein CATHPRTRSTKDTQYF.

J is TRBJ1-2 and V is TRBV29-1; D unresolved. Deletions cut 2 bases from V and 4 bases from J, with 8 bases between. This CDR3 has 12 amino acids. Germline V gives CDR1 SQVTM, CDR2 ANQGSEA. The CDR3 sequence is CSVEMWAYGYTF. CDR3 bases: TGCAGCGTTGAAATGTGGGCCTATGGCTACACCTTC.

This clonotype was recorded a few times. The chain employs TRBV15 and TRBJ2-2; a possible D gene is TRBD2 (7 bases). Trimming took off 1 base at V and 5 bases at J, with 11 bases between the two ends. The CDR3 contains 15 residues. CDR1 is LNHNV, CDR2 YYDKDF, per germline (reference sequence). The CDR3 bases are TGTGCCACCAGCAGAGGGGAGGGGGGGACCGGGGAGCTGTTTTTT. Translation gives CATSRGEGGTGELFF.

The CDR3 reads CASATGTVGTGELFF. The CDR3 DNA reads as TGTGCCAGCGCCACCGGGACAGTTGGCACCGGGGAGCTGTTTTTT. The chain joins TRBV25-1 to TRBJ2-2; 7 bases match TRBD1. Germline V gives CDR1 MGHDK, CDR2 SYGVNS. V was pared by 8 bases and J by 4 bases, with 10 bases of the junction left unmatched. CDR3 size: 15 residues.

In this sample, this clonotype turned up a few times. The rearrangement uses TRBV11-2 and TRBJ2-2; tentative D call: TRBD1 (6 bases). The CDR3 runs 13 residues. The V gene lost 11 bases and the J gene lost 2 bases, with 12 bases spanning the gap. The germline V gene encodes CDR1 SGHAT and CDR2 FQNNGV. This chain's CDR3 is CASTGGNTGELFF. The CDR3 nucleotides are TGTGCCTCGACAGGAGGAAACACCGGGGAGCTGTTTTTT.

The chain joins TRBV11-2 to TRBJ1-2; 8 bases fit TRBD1. Germline lookup yields CDR1 SGHAT and CDR2 FQNNGV. The V and J ends lost 0 bases and 7 bases, in that order; junction bases with no gene match: 10. This CDR3 has 16 amino acids. The CDR3 loop is CASSLDLGQVKSGYTF. CDR3 nucleotide sequence: TGTGCCAGCAGCTTAGACTTGGGACAGGTTAAGAGTGGCTACACCTTC.

In this sample, this clonotype turned up many times. The J gene is TRBJ2-3, the V gene TRBV5-1; tentatively, D is TRBD2 (7 bases). CDR1 and CDR2 from the germline V gene are SGHRS and YFSETQ. The CDR3 covers 14 residues. Trimming cost V 6 bases and J 5 bases, with 16 bases left between them. This CDR3 is CASNPRGAEDTQYF. The CDR3 DNA sequence: TGCGCCAGCAACCCCCGGGGGGCCGAAGATACGCAGTATTTT. Full variable domain (outside the CDR3, taken from reference TRBV5-1 and TRBJ2-3): KAGVTQTPRYLIKTRGQQVTLSCSPISGHRSVSWYQQTPGQGLQFLFEYFSETQRNKGNFPGRFSGRQFSNSRSEMNVSTLELGDSALYLCASNPRGAEDTQYFGPGTRLTVL.